This TCR beta chain came from a study of yellow fever vaccine responses in identical twins. TCRdb fed the RT-PCR reads into MiXCR, producing one record per CDR3 protein. The sample shows approximately 10,000 distinct CDR3 sequences, 80% to 85% of them seen only once. Concerning this clonotype itself: Its antigen is as yet unknown.

Study observations and caveats: Twins' vaccine T cell responses reportedly seemed partly convergent and partly personalized.

The V gene lost 4 bases and the J gene lost 0 bases, with 10 bases spanning the gap. This CDR3 has 14 amino acids. Germline values: CDR1 MNHEY, CDR2 SVGAGI. The TCR originated in a woman aged 18 to 35 who received the yellow fever vaccine. The source material was T cells from blood (PBMCs), unsorted or a sorted subset (not recorded which), sampled before or after yellow fever vaccination (not recorded which). The chain joins TRBV6-5 to TRBJ2-7; no firm D call. As DNA, the CDR3 is TGTGCCAGCAGTTCCGGACCGAGCTCCTACGAGCAGTACTTC. Translating gives CASSSGPSSYEQYF.